Included here is one T cell receptor (beta chain) sequence, with context. Its binding antigen is unknown. No base-level quality is on record; no much larger clone is a single base apart. No patient had received any treatment before thyroid surgery. Using T-cell receptor beta sequencing, the study looked back at clinical samples from patients collected from the early 2010s to the late 2010s. Reading the germline V gene (reference sequence) gives CDR1 SGHAT and CDR2 FQDESV. CDR3 length: 16 amino acids, cysteine to phenylalanine. Just the 48-base CDR3 DNA is kept, in frame starting at base 1. Trimming costs V 3 bases and J 5 bases, and their ends lie 14 bases apart. The sample is drawn from a study of metastatic and nonmetastatic thyroid tumors (dated by TCRdb to about 2020). In terms of the full investigation: For patients with malignant and with benign thyroid disease, the researchers compared repertoires between peripheral blood samples and tumor or nodule tissue samples.

The library came from PCR. The listed sequencing device is Illumina HiSeq 4000. High-throughput sequencing was used to profile the TCR beta-chain CDR3 region of each patient. The paper's data handling went like this. A classifier to discriminate distant-metastatic papillary thyroid cancer patients was built from CDR3 differences across clinicopathological groups. The Shannon index was used to assess repertoire diversity, and the Morisita-Horn index was used to assess tumor-blood repertoire similarity. TCRdb trimmed the raw reads at Q25, called clones with MiXCR and kept productive beta chains. V and J calls and clone size were set by TCRdb, not the authors. This sample holds 30,000 to 45,000 clones; roughly 28% were observed only once. Approximately 10% of the sample rests with the top ten. Broader findings and caveats from the paper: TCR beta diversity was reported as significantly higher in malignant tumors than in benign nodules, in both blood and tumor samples.

This clonotype was sampled from a male donor with papillary thyroid cancer or a benign thyroid nodule (not recorded which). Some clones in this sample may be carry-over from other donors' samples. The sample taken for sequencing was blood. The chain is made from TRBV11-1 and TRBJ1-6; the best D guess is TRBD1, with 5 bases matching. The CDR3 protein: CASSFYGGSDNSPLHF. The sequence in DNA is TGTGCCAGCAGCTTTTATGGGGGATCGGATAATTCACCCCTCCACTTT.